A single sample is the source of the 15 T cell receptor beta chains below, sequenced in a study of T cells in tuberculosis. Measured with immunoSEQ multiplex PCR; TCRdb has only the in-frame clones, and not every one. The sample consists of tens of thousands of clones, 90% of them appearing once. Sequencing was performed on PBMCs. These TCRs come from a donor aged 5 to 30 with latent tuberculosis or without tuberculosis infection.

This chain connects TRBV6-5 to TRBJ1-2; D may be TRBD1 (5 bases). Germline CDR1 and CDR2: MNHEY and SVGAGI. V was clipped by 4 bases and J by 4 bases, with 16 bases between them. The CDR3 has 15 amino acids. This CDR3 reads CASSSRPGGSYGYTF. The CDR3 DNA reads TGTGCCAGCAGTTCTCGACCGGGGGGGAGCTATGGCTACACCTTC.

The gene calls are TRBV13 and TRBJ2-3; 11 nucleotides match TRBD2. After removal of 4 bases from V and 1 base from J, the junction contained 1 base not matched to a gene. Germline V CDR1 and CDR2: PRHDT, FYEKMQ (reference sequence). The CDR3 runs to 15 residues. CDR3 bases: TGTGCCAGCAGCTGGGGACTAGCGGGCACAGATACGCAGTATTTT. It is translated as CASSWGLAGTDTQYF.

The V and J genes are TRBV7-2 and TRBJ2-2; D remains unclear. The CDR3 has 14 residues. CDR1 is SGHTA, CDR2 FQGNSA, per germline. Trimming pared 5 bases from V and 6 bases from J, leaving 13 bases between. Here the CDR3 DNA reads TGTGCCAGCAGCCCCTACGGAGAGTCCGGGGAGCTGTTTTTT. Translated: CASSPYGESGELFF.

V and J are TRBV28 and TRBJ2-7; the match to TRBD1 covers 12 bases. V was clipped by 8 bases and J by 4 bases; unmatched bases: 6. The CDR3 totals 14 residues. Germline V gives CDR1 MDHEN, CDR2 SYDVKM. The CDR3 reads CASGGTGGGYEQYF. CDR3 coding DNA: TGTGCCAGCGGGGGGACAGGGGGCGGGTACGAGCAGTACTTC.

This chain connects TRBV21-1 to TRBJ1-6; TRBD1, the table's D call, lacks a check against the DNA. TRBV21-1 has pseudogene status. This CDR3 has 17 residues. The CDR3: CASSMGQRRSLKSPLHF. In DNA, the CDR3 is TGTGCCAGCAGCATGGGACAGAGAAGATCCTTAAAATCACCCCTCCACTTT.

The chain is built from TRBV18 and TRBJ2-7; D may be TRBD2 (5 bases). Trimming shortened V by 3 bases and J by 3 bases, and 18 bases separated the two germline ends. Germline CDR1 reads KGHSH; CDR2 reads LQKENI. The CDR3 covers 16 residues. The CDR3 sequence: CASSPHPGEVFYEQYF. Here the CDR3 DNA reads TGTGCCAGCTCACCCCACCCCGGGGAAGTTTTCTACGAGCAGTACTTC. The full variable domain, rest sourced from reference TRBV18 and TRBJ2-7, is NAGVMQNPRHLVRRRGQEARLRCSPMKGHSHVYWYRQLPEEGLKFMVYLQKENIIDESGMPKERFSAEFPKEGPSILRIQQVVRGDSAAYFCASSPHPGEVFYEQYFGPGTRLTVT.

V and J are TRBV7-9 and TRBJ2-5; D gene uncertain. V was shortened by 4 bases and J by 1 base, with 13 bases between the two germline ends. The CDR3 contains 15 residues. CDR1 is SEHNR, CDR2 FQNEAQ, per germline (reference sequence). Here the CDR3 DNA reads TGTGCCAGCAGCTCCCGAACATACAGCCAAGAGACCCAGTACTTC. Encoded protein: CASSSRTYSQETQYF.

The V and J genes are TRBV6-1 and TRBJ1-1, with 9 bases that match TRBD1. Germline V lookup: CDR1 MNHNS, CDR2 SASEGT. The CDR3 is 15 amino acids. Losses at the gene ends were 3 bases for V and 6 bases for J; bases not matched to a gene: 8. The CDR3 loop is CASSDIGQGTSEAFF. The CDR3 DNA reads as TGTGCCAGCAGTGACATAGGACAGGGGACCTCTGAAGCTTTCTTT.

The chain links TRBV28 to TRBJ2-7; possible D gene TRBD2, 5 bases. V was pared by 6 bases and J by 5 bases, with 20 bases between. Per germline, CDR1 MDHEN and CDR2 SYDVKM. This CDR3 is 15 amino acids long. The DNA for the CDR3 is TGTGCCAGCAGACCTCAGGCGGGCAATTCGAACGAGCAGTACTTC. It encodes CASRPQAGNSNEQYF.

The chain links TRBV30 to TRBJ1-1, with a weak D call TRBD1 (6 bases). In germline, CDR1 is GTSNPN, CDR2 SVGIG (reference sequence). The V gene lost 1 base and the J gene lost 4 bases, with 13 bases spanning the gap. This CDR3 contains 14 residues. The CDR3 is CAWSENRVGTEAFF. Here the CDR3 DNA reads TGTGCCTGGAGTGAAAACAGGGTTGGCACTGAAGCTTTCTTT.

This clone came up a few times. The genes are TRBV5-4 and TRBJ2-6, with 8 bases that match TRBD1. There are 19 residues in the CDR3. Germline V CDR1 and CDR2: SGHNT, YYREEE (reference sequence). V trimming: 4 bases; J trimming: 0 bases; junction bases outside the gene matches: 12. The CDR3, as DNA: TGTGCCAGCAGCAAAGGACAGGGTTTGAGCCTCTCTGGGGCCAACGTCCTGACTTTC. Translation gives CASSKGQGLSLSGANVLTF.

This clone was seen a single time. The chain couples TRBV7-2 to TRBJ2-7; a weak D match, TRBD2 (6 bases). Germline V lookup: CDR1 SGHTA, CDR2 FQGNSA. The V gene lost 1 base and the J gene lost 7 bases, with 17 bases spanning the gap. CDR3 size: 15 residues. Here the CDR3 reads CASSLGPGPSGEQYF. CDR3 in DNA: TGTGCCAGCAGCTTAGGCCCAGGGCCGAGCGGGGAGCAGTACTTC.

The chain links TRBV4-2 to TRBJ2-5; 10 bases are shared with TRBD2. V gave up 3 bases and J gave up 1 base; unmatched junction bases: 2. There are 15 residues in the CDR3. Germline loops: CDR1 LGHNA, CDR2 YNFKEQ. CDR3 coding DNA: TGTGCCAGCAGCCAGGAGCGGGGGGGCCAAGAGACCCAGTACTTC. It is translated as CASSQERGGQETQYF.

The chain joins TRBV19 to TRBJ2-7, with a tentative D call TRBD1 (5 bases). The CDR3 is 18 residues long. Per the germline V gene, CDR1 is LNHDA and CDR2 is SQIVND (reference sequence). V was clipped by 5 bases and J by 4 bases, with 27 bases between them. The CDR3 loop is CASSPWFGLQGEGYEQYF. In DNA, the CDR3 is TGTGCCAGTAGTCCCTGGTTTGGTTTGCAGGGCGAAGGGTACGAGCAGTACTTC. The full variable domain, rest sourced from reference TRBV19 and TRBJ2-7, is DGGITQSPKYLFRKEGQNVTLSCEQNLNHDAMYWYRQDPGQGLRLIYYSQIVNDFQKGDIAEGYSVSREKKESFPLTVTSAQKNPTAFYLCASSPWFGLQGEGYEQYFGPGTRLTVT.

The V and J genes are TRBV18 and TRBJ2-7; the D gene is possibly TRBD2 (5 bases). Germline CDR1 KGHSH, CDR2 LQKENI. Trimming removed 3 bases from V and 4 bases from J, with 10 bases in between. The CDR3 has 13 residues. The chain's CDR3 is CASSPLSGYEQYF. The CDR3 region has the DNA TGTGCCAGCTCACCTTTAAGCGGTTACGAGCAGTACTTC.